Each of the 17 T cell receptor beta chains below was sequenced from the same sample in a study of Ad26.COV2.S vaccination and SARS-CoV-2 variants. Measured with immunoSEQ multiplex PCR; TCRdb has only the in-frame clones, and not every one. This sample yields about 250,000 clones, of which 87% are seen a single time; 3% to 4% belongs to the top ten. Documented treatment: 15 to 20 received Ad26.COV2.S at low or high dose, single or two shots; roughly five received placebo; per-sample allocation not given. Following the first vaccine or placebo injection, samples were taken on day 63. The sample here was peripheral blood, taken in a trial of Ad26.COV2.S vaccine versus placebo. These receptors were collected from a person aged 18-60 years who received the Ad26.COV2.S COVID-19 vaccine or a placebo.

The CDR3 DNA is TGTGCCAGCAGTTACTCGAGGACAGGGGCCGGGGAGCTGTTTTTT. Protein: CASSYSRTGAGELFF. The rearrangement uses TRBV6-2 or TRBV6-3 and TRBJ2-2; TRBD1 matches at 9 bases. CDR3 size: 15 residues. CDR1 MNHEY and CDR2 SVGEGT come from the germline V gene. J gave up 6 bases and V 0 bases, and 2 bases lay outside the gene matches.

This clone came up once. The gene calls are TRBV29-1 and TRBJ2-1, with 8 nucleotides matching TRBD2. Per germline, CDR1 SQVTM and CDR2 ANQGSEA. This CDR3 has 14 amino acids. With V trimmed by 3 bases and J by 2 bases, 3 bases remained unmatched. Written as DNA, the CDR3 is TGCAGCGTTGAGGCTAGCGGGCCCTACAATGAGCAGTTCTTC. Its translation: CSVEASGPYNEQFF.

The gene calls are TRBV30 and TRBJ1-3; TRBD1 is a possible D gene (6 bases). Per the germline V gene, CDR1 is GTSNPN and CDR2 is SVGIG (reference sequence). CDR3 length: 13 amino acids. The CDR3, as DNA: TGTGCAGAAGGGGGACCCGGAGGAAACACCATATATTTT. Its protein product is CAEGGPGGNTIYF. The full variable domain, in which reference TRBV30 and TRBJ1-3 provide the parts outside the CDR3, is SQTIHQWPATLVQPVGSPLSLECTVEGTSNPNLYWYRQAAGRGLQLLFYSVGIGQISSEVPQNLSASRPQDRQFILSSKKLLLSDSGFYLCAEGGPGGNTIYFGEGSWLTVV.

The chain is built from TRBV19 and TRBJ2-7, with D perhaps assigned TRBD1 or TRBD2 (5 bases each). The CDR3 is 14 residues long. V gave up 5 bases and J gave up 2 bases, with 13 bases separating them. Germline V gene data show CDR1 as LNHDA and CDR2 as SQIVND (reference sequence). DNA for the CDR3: TGTGCCAGTAGTGGAGGAAGGGGTACCTACGAGCAGTACTTC. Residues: CASSGGRGTYEQYF.

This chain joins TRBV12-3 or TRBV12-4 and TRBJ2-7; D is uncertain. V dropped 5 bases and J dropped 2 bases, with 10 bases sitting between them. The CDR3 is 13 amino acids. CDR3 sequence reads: CASSQESPYEQYF. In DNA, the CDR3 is TGTGCCAGCAGTCAGGAGAGTCCCTACGAGCAGTACTTC.

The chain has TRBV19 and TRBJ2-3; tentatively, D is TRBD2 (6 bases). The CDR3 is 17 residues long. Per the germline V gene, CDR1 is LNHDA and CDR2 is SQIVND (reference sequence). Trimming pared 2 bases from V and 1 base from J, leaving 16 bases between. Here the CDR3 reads CASSILRRGARTDTQYF. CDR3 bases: TGTGCCAGTAGTATATTAAGGCGGGGCGCCCGCACAGATACGCAGTATTTT.

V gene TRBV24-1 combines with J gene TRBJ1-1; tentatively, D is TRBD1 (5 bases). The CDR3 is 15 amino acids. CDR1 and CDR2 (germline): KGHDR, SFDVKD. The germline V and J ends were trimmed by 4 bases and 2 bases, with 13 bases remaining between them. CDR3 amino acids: CATSDPGQGNTEAFF. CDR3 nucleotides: TGTGCCACCAGTGACCCGGGGCAGGGAAACACTGAAGCTTTCTTT.

The CDR3 nucleotides read TGTGCCAGCAGTTTGGAAATCTCCTACAATGAGCAGTTCTTC. Its translation: CASSLEISYNEQFF. The chain uses TRBV28 and TRBJ2-1; D remains ambiguous. Between the trimmed V and J ends, which lost 3 bases and 0 bases, there was a span of 6 bases. The germline V gene has CDR1 MDHEN and CDR2 SYDVKM. This CDR3 is built from 14 residues.

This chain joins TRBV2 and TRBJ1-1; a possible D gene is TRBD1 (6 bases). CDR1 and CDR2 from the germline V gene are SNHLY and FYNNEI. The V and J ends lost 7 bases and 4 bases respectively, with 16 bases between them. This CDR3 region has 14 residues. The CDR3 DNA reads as TGTGCCAGCACCCAACAGGGCCAAATCACTGAAGCTTTCTTT. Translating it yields CASTQQGQITEAFF.

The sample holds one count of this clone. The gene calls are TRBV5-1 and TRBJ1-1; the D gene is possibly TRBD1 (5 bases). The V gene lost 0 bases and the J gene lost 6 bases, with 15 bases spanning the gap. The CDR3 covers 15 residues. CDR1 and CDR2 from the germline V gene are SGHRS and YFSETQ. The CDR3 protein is CASSLDGGAGAEAFF. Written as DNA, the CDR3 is TGCGCCAGCAGCTTGGATGGAGGGGCTGGCGCTGAAGCTTTCTTT.

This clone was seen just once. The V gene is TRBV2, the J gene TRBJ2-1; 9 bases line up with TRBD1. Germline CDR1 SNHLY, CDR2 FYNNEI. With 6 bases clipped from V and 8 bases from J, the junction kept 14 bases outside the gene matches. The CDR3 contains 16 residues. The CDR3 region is CASRPTPDRGGHEQFF. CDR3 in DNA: TGTGCCAGCAGGCCGACGCCGGACAGGGGAGGTCATGAGCAGTTCTTC.

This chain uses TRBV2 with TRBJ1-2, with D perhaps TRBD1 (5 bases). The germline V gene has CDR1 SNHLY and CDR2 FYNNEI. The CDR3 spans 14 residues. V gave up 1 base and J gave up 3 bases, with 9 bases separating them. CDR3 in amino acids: CASSEVGADYGYTF. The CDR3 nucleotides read TGTGCCAGCAGTGAAGTAGGGGCCGACTATGGCTACACCTTC.

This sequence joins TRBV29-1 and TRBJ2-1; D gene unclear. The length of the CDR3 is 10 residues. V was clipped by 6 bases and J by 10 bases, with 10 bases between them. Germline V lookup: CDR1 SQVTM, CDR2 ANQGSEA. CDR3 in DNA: TGCAGCGTGCAGGATAACGAGCAGTTCTTC. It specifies CSVQDNEQFF.

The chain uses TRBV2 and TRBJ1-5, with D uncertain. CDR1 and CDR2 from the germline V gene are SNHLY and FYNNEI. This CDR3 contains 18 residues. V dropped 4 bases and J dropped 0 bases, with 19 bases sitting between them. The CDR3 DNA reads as TGTGCCAGCAGTGCTTCCGTGACGAATGTATTTAGCAATCAGCCCCAGCATTTT. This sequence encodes CASSASVTNVFSNQPQHF.

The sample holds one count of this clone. CDR3 DNA sequence: TGTGCCAGCAGCTTGTTCTCCGACAGGGTCTATGGCTACACCTTC. It codes for CASSLFSDRVYGYTF. The chain carries TRBV5-4 and TRBJ1-2; 7 bases fit TRBD1. CDR1 SGHNT and CDR2 YYREEE come from the germline V gene (reference sequence). The CDR3 sequence is 15 residues long. The J segment lost 4 bases and the V segment lost 1 base, leaving 7 bases of the junction unmatched.

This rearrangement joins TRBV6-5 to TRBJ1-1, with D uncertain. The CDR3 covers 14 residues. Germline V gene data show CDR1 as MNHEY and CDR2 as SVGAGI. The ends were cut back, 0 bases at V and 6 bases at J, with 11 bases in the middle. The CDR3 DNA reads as TGTGCCAGCAGTTACTCCCCCGCCCGGGCTGAAGCTTTCTTT. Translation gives CASSYSPARAEAFF.

CDR3 sequence reads: CASSPRGQALNTEAFF. The DNA of the CDR3 is TGTGCCAGCTCACCACGCGGACAGGCTTTAAACACTGAAGCTTTCTTT. This chain links TRBV18 with TRBJ1-1, with 7 bases matching TRBD1. The germline V gene has CDR1 KGHSH and CDR2 LQKENI. The V gene end was trimmed by 1 base and the J gene end by 2 bases; junction bases not matched to a gene: 7. The CDR3 runs 16 residues.